This entry features one TCR beta chain sequence. These data originate in a study of blood T cell repertoires in COVID-19. Looking at the study overall: T cells, B-cell-depleted T cells, or PBMCs supplied cDNA or gDNA.

Authors' methods: Estimation of nucleated cell counts relied on the amplification of reference gene primers. Data came from immunoSEQ multiplex PCR; TCRdb stores just in-frame clones and leaves some out. Clonal size and the V and J genes are those of that table, whereas D and trimming came from the DNA. Here the sample spans about 280,000 clones, 88% being singletons. This CDR3 spans 13 amino acids. Germline V gene data show CDR1 as LNHDA and CDR2 as SQIVND (reference sequence). V gave up 6 bases and J gave up 1 base, with 9 bases separating them. This TCR was recovered from a woman aged 55-69 years in a cohort exposed to, infected with or recovered from COVID-19 (not recorded which). Material: PBMCs or T cells enriched from blood (not recorded which). The chain uses TRBV19 and TRBJ2-5, with D perhaps TRBD2 (5 bases). Written as DNA, the CDR3 is TGTGCCAGTAGGGACTCCACCCAAGAGACCCAGTACTTC. It yields the protein CASRDSTQETQYF.